This paragraph reports one TCR beta chain. What it binds is unknown. Sequencing used immunoSEQ multiplex PCR; TCRdb keeps in-frame clones, though not all of them. The sample lists some 130,000 clones, around 89% occurring once. The data originate from a study of cytomegalovirus exposure and HLA in healthy donors. Whole-study results and caveats: Most TCRs appeared rarely, but some public TCRs recurred in many donors. Among TCR beta chains, those listed as cytomegalovirus-associated numbered around 180. High sensitivity and specificity were reportedly achieved when the classifier diagnosed cytomegalovirus status.

Sequenced sample: PBMCs. This clonotype was obtained from a woman younger than 35 in good health and CMV-seropositive.

CDR3 sequence reads: CASSLSGVNSPLHF. The DNA of the CDR3 is TGCGCCAGCAGCTTGTCCGGGGTTAATTCACCCCTCCACTTT. The genes are TRBV5-1 and TRBJ1-6; D unclear. Trimming stripped 1 base from V and 6 bases from J, with 8 bases between. Germline CDR1 SGHRS, CDR2 YFSETQ. The CDR3 length is 14 residues.